This is a list of T cell receptor beta chains from one sample in a study of T cells in Graves' hyperthyroidism and ophthalmopathy. TCRdb re-derived calls from the multiplex PCR reads in MiXCR, one entry per CDR3 protein. Of about 340,000 distinct CDR3 sequences listed, around a sixth were seen once; the top ten hold about half. Material for sequencing was blood. The receptors here all came from a woman between 50 and 59 years old with Graves' hyperthyroidism. Each CDR3 is given with its conserved first and last residue. Each record gives: V gene, CDR3 length, D gene, J gene, clone size, CDR3 DNA, CDR3 protein. A D gene is named only where the DNA matches it firmly. Clone size, where shown, is once, few, many, or a class for clones that have expanded.

v_call: TRBV5-1; cdr3_length: 15; d_call: TRBD2; j_call: TRBJ2-1; clone_size: few; cdr3_nt: TGCGCCAGCAGCTTGGTACTCGGGGGGGCCAATGAGCAGTTCTTC; cdr3_aa: CASSLVLGGANEQFF
v_call: TRBV19; cdr3_length: 17; d_call: TRBD2; j_call: TRBJ2-7; clone_size: .; cdr3_nt: TGTGCCAGTAGTATAATGTTAGCGGGAGGACTTCTCTACGAGCAGTACTTC; cdr3_aa: CASSIMLAGGLLYEQYF
v_call: TRBV6-1; cdr3_length: 12; d_call: .; j_call: TRBJ2-3; clone_size: many; cdr3_nt: TGTGCCAGCAGTGAGCCCGCGAATACGCAGTATTTT; cdr3_aa: CASSEPANTQYF
v_call: TRBV6-1; cdr3_length: 14; d_call: .; j_call: TRBJ1-5; clone_size: few; cdr3_nt: TGTGCCAGCAAAGGGACCGCTATCAATCAGCCCCAGCATTTT; cdr3_aa: CASKGTAINQPQHF
v_call: TRBV28; cdr3_length: 14; d_call: .; j_call: TRBJ2-2; clone_size: .; cdr3_nt: TGTGCCAGCACCTCCGGGGGCGGACCCGGGGAGCTGTTTTTT; cdr3_aa: CASTSGGGPGELFF
v_call: TRBV12-3/TRBV12-4; cdr3_length: 16; d_call: .; j_call: TRBJ2-5; clone_size: few; cdr3_nt: TGTGCCAGCAGTCAGAACCCTTCATCTACCCAAGAGACCCAGTACTTC; cdr3_aa: CASSQNPSSTQETQYF
v_call: TRBV5-8; cdr3_length: 16; d_call: TRBD2; j_call: TRBJ2-5; clone_size: many; cdr3_nt: TGTGCCAGCAGCTTGGCTCGGGGGGGGCAGGGGGAGACCCAGTACTTC; cdr3_aa: CASSLARGGQGETQYF
v_call: TRBV6-1; cdr3_length: 15; d_call: .; j_call: TRBJ2-5; clone_size: many; cdr3_nt: TGTGCCAGCAGTCCCCGGGACAAGGCATCGGAGACCCAGTACTTC; cdr3_aa: CASSPRDKASETQYF
v_call: TRBV30; cdr3_length: 15; d_call: .; j_call: TRBJ1-4; clone_size: few; cdr3_nt: TGTGCCTGGAGTAGCCGGAGTGCAACTAATGAAAAACTGTTTTTT; cdr3_aa: CAWSSRSATNEKLFF
v_call: TRBV30; cdr3_length: 12; d_call: .; j_call: TRBJ2-7; clone_size: many; cdr3_nt: TGTGCCTGGAGTCGCGACGACTACGAGCAGTACTTC; cdr3_aa: CAWSRDDYEQYF
v_call: TRBV30; cdr3_length: 17; d_call: .; j_call: TRBJ2-1; clone_size: many; cdr3_nt: TGTGCCACCTACCCCCGGGAGAGGGGGAGGGACTACAATGAGCAGTTCTTC; cdr3_aa: CATYPRERGRDYNEQFF
v_call: TRBV12-3/TRBV12-4; cdr3_length: 14; d_call: .; j_call: TRBJ1-5; clone_size: once; cdr3_nt: TGTGCCAGCAGCCAGACAAACAGCAATCAGCCCCAGCATTTT; cdr3_aa: CASSQTNSNQPQHF
v_call: TRBV15; cdr3_length: 15; d_call: .; j_call: TRBJ2-1; clone_size: .; cdr3_nt: TGTGCCACCAGCAGAGATCTCAGGGGCGGGAATGAGCAGTTCTTC; cdr3_aa: CATSRDLRGGNEQFF
v_call: TRBV18; cdr3_length: 12; d_call: .; j_call: TRBJ2-1; clone_size: many; cdr3_nt: TGTGCCAGCTCACCGCTCCGGGGTGAGCAGTTCTTC; cdr3_aa: CASSPLRGEQFF
v_call: TRBV3-1; cdr3_length: 18; d_call: .; j_call: TRBJ2-2; clone_size: many; cdr3_nt: TGTGCCAGCAGCCAAGGGAGTGTGTGGGGTATAAACACCGGGGAGCTGTTTTTT; cdr3_aa: CASSQGSVWGINTGELFF
v_call: TRBV5-1; cdr3_length: 15; d_call: TRBD1; j_call: TRBJ2-3; clone_size: few; cdr3_nt: TGCGCCAGCAGCGCCCGGGACAGGGGATCAGATACGCAGTATTTT; cdr3_aa: CASSARDRGSDTQYF
v_call: TRBV5-1; cdr3_length: 17; d_call: .; j_call: TRBJ2-6; clone_size: .; cdr3_nt: TGCGCCAGCAGATCTAGCCGACAGCGCTCTGGGGCCAACGTCCTGACTTTC; cdr3_aa: CASRSSRQRSGANVLTF
v_call: TRBV20-1; cdr3_length: 14; d_call: .; j_call: TRBJ1-2; clone_size: .; cdr3_nt: TGCAGTGCTAGGTACTGGGACCCCAACTATGGCTACACCTTC; cdr3_aa: CSARYWDPNYGYTF
v_call: TRBV7-9; cdr3_length: 16; d_call: TRBD1; j_call: TRBJ2-1; clone_size: .; cdr3_nt: TGTGCCAGCAGCCTCGGGACAGGTGAATCCGACAATGAGCAGTTCTTC; cdr3_aa: CASSLGTGESDNEQFF
v_call: TRBV3-1; cdr3_length: 15; d_call: TRBD2; j_call: TRBJ2-2; clone_size: few; cdr3_nt: TGTGCCAGCAGGGGGGCTAGCGGGCTGGCCGGGGAGCTGTTTTTT; cdr3_aa: CASRGASGLAGELFF
v_call: TRBV3-1; cdr3_length: 16; d_call: TRBD2; j_call: TRBJ2-7; clone_size: once; cdr3_nt: TGTGCCAGCAGCCAAGCAGCGGGACCGTTGAGCTACGAGCAGTACTTC; cdr3_aa: CASSQAAGPLSYEQYF
v_call: TRBV20-1; cdr3_length: 18; d_call: TRBD2; j_call: TRBJ2-3; clone_size: .; cdr3_nt: TGCAGTGCTAGAGATAAAACCGGGACTAGCGGACCCACAGATACGCAGTATTTT; cdr3_aa: CSARDKTGTSGPTDTQYF
v_call: TRBV20-1; cdr3_length: 14; d_call: .; j_call: TRBJ1-6; clone_size: many; cdr3_nt: TGCAGTGCTCGCCTAGGGGGGGTGGGTTCACCCCTCCACTTT; cdr3_aa: CSARLGGVGSPLHF
v_call: TRBV5-6; cdr3_length: 13; d_call: .; j_call: TRBJ2-5; clone_size: few; cdr3_nt: TGTGCCAGCAACTCCAGGGCTGGGGAGACCCAGTACTTC; cdr3_aa: CASNSRAGETQYF
v_call: TRBV29-1; cdr3_length: 15; d_call: TRBD2; j_call: TRBJ2-5; clone_size: .; cdr3_nt: TGCAGCGTTGAAAAAAGCGGGAGGTACCAAGAGACCCAGTACTTC; cdr3_aa: CSVEKSGRYQETQYF
v_call: TRBV10-3; cdr3_length: 13; d_call: .; j_call: TRBJ1-5; clone_size: many; cdr3_nt: TGTGCCATCAGTGAGTGGACAGATCAGCCCCAGCATTTT; cdr3_aa: CAISEWTDQPQHF
v_call: TRBV3-1; cdr3_length: 14; d_call: .; j_call: TRBJ1-1; clone_size: many; cdr3_nt: TGTGCCAGCAGCCAGAGTGACAGGTCCACTGAAGCTTTCTTT; cdr3_aa: CASSQSDRSTEAFF
v_call: TRBV9; cdr3_length: 14; d_call: TRBD1; j_call: TRBJ1-2; clone_size: many; cdr3_nt: TGTGCCAGCAGCCCGGGACAGGGGGCCGCTGGCTACACCTTC; cdr3_aa: CASSPGQGAAGYTF
v_call: TRBV2; cdr3_length: 18; d_call: .; j_call: TRBJ2-6; clone_size: .; cdr3_nt: TGTGCCAGCAGTAGAGAGCACAGGGAGCTCGGGGGGGCCAACGTCCTGACTTTC; cdr3_aa: CASSREHRELGGANVLTF